These 17 T cell receptor beta chains came from one sample sequenced in a study of CD8+ T cells in alopecia areata. As the sequencing template, cDNA was produced by extracting RNA and reverse transcribing it. Some clones are missing from TCRdb's copy, which holds only in-frame ones; the method was immunoSEQ multiplex PCR. The sample contains more than 150,000 clones, about 47% of which appear only once. The sample's treatment: oral pan-JAK inhibitor, 5-10 mg twice daily. Sequencing was performed on CD8+ T cells sorted from blood, taken at roughly week 53, from a patient treated with tofacitinib. The receptors stem from a human donor with alopecia areata.

Only a few counts were recorded for this clone. The chain's CDR3 is CASSNTGVGEQYF. The CDR3 nucleotides read TGTGCCAGTAGTAACACAGGGGTCGGCGAGCAGTACTTC. This chain links TRBV19 with TRBJ2-7; 7 nucleotides match TRBD1. The CDR3 is made up of 13 amino acids. Germline V gene data show CDR1 as LNHDA and CDR2 as SQIVND (reference sequence). J lost 6 bases, V lost 4 bases, and 6 bases had no gene match.

This clone was seen a few times. The genes are TRBV13 and TRBJ2-1; D perhaps matches TRBD1 (6 bases). Trimming left V 7 bases short and J 12 bases short, with 13 bases between. This CDR3 has 11 residues. Germline V gene sequence: CDR1 PRHDT, CDR2 FYEKMQ (reference sequence). CDR3 DNA sequence: TGTGCCAGCACCGAACAGGGTAGGCAGTTCTTC. Translating it yields CASTEQGRQFF. The variable domain in full, completed from reference TRBV13 and TRBJ2-1, reads AAGVIQSPRHLIKEKRETATLKCYPIPRHDTVYWYQQGPGQDPQFLISFYEKMQSDKGSIPDRFSAQQFSDYHSELNMSSLELGDSALYFCASTEQGRQFFGPGTRLTVL.

This sequence joins TRBV23-1 and TRBJ1-2, with D unresolved. TRBV23-1 is an ORF, and what it does is uncertain. The CDR3 loop spans 15 amino acids. Trimming left V 0 bases short and J 10 bases short, with 18 bases between. The chain's CDR3 is CASSQSLLVWLVYTF. DNA for the CDR3: TGCGCCAGCAGTCAATCCCTGTTGGTTTGGTTAGTCTACACCTTC.

As for this clone: At the DNA level, this CDR3 is encoded by other sequences in the same sample as well. The chain links TRBV5-1 to TRBJ2-7; the D is unclear. The length of the CDR3 is 12 residues. CDR1 and CDR2 (germline): SGHRS, YFSETQ. The V end was cut by 0 bases, the J end by 3 bases, with 4 bases between. This CDR3 is CASSLGGYEQYF. DNA for the CDR3: TGCGCCAGCAGCTTGGGGGGCTACGAGCAGTACTTC.

J is TRBJ1-1 and V is TRBV4-1; D possibly corresponds to TRBD1 (5 bases). The germline V gene has CDR1 MGHRA and CDR2 YSYEKL. This CDR3 is built from 15 residues. V was cut by 4 bases and J by 4 bases, with 16 bases left in between. CDR3 residues: CASSPRHGAATEAFF. In DNA form, the CDR3 reads TGCGCCAGCAGCCCACGGCACGGGGCGGCCACTGAAGCTTTCTTT.

CDR3 amino acids: CASSLEDRATDTQYF. In DNA, the CDR3 is TGCGCCAGCAGCTTGGAGGACCGAGCAACAGATACGCAGTATTTT. This chain uses TRBV5-1 with TRBJ2-3; D gene ambiguous. This CDR3 has 15 amino acids. CDR1 and CDR2 (germline): SGHRS, YFSETQ. The V end was cut by 0 bases, the J end by 3 bases, with 11 bases between.

This clone has only one observation. The CDR3, as DNA: TGTGCCAGCAGCCCACCCGGACAACAAGAGACCCAGTACTTC. Translation gives CASSPPGQQETQYF. The rearrangement links TRBV25-1 to TRBJ2-5; D may be TRBD1 (5 bases). V lost 6 bases to trimming and J lost 2 bases, with 13 bases between them. The germline CDR1 and CDR2 sequences are MGHDK and SYGVNS. The CDR3 totals 14 residues.

This clone has just a few counts. The V gene is TRBV11-2, the J gene TRBJ2-7; D is undetermined. This CDR3 has 15 residues. Germline CDR1 and CDR2: SGHAT and FQNNGV. Trimming stripped 4 bases from V and 5 bases from J, with 18 bases between. CDR3 bases: TGTGCCAGCAGCTCCTATAAGGGTGTTGGCGACGAGCAGTACTTC. It translates to CASSSYKGVGDEQYF.

The rearrangement joins TRBV5-6 to TRBJ2-5; D is ambiguous. The CDR3 contains 13 residues. With 5 bases removed from V and 0 bases from J, the gap between germline ends came to 8 bases. From germline, CDR1 is SGHDT and CDR2 YYEEEE. DNA of the CDR3: TGTGCCAGCAGTTACGGACACCAAGAGACCCAGTACTTC. Translated, it gives CASSYGHQETQYF.

This clone has a handful of counts. This chain joins TRBV7-2 and TRBJ2-3; D gene ambiguous. The CDR3 extends over 14 amino acids. Germline loops: CDR1 SGHTA, CDR2 FQGNSA. The V and J ends lost 1 base and 6 bases respectively, with 11 bases between them. The CDR3 DNA sequence: TGTGCCAGCAGCTTAGAACTGGGCCTTGATACGCAGTATTTT. Amino acids: CASSLELGLDTQYF.

This rearrangement joins TRBV6-1 to TRBJ2-3; D is ambiguous. V was trimmed by 4 bases and J by 0 bases, leaving 8 bases between them. Germline-derived CDR1 and CDR2 are MNHNS and SASEGT. The CDR3 contains 14 residues. The CDR3 DNA sequence: TGTGCCAGCAGTGCCCTGGCTAGCACAGATACGCAGTATTTT. It translates to CASSALASTDTQYF.

In its sample, this clone was seen a few times. The chain couples TRBV4-1 to TRBJ1-2, with a possible D match to TRBD1 (5 bases). CDR3 size: 13 residues. V dropped 5 bases and J dropped 8 bases, with 15 bases sitting between them. CDR1 is MGHRA and CDR2 is YSYEKL in the germline V gene. The CDR3 spells CASSFDQGSGYTF. The DNA of the CDR3 is TGCGCCAGCAGCTTTGATCAGGGATCCGGCTACACCTTC.

The CDR3 nucleotides read TGCGCCAGCAGCCTGGACCGCTCCTACGAGCAGTACTTC. It specifies CASSLDRSYEQYF. J is TRBJ2-7 and V is TRBV5-1; no clear D gene. The V gene's germline CDR1 is SGHRS and CDR2 YFSETQ. This CDR3 is built from 13 residues. The ends were cut back, 4 bases at V and 0 bases at J, with 8 bases in the middle.

The rearrangement joins TRBV29-1 to TRBJ2-7; no definite D call. Germline loops: CDR1 SQVTM, CDR2 ANQGSEA. Trimming shortened V by 3 bases and J by 0 bases, and 6 bases separated the two germline ends. The CDR3 extends over 12 amino acids. The CDR3 sequence: CSVDGDSYEQYF. CDR3 in DNA: TGCAGCGTTGATGGGGACTCCTACGAGCAGTACTTC.

V and J are TRBV30 and TRBJ1-1, with 7 bases fitting TRBD1. The germline gives CDR1 GTSNPN, CDR2 SVGIG (reference sequence). The CDR3 is 12 residues long. J was trimmed by 5 bases and V by 7 bases; bases with no gene match: 7. The CDR3 DNA reads TGTGCCTTTATCAGGGGGAAGACTGAAGCTTTCTTT. Protein: CAFIRGKTEAFF.

This chain connects TRBV9 to TRBJ2-7; D unresolved. This CDR3 has 14 amino acids. CDR1 SGDLS and CDR2 YYNGEE come from the germline V gene. V lost 0 bases to trimming and J lost 5 bases, with 12 bases between them. CDR3 coding DNA: TGTGCCAGCAGCGTAGGGCGCCCCTTGGACGAGCAGTACTTC. As protein: CASSVGRPLDEQYF. Based on the CDR3 plus reference TRBV9 and TRBJ2-7, the full variable domain is DSGVTQTPKHLITATGQRVTLRCSPRSGDLSVYWYQQSLDQGLQFLIQYYNGEERAKGNILERFSAQQFPDLHSELNLSSLELGDSALYFCASSVGRPLDEQYFGPGTRLTVT.

This chain links TRBV4-1 with TRBJ2-7; TRBD2 is a possible D gene (5 bases). V was pared by 0 bases and J by 3 bases, with 9 bases between. Germline values: CDR1 MGHRA, CDR2 YSYEKL. The CDR3 is 14 residues long. The CDR3 spells CASSQDPGGYEQYF. The CDR3 DNA follows: TGCGCCAGCAGCCAAGATCCTGGAGGCTACGAGCAGTACTTC.